This note documents a single T cell receptor beta chain sequence. Trimming pared 3 bases from V and 1 base from J, leaving 16 bases between. The CDR3 runs to 17 residues. Germline V CDR1 and CDR2: SGHTA, FQGNSA. TCRdb keeps only in-frame clones here, not all; method: immunoSEQ multiplex PCR. Altogether hundreds of thousands of clones are present, 70% to 90% being singletons, with the ten largest covering 0.0094%. This record belongs to a study of shared T cell receptors in the human thymus. The sample also formed part of further work on human thymus T cells. That report adds: Among the donors, all were healthy Finnish infants having corrective surgery for congenital heart defects. Resections obtained during corrective heart surgery supplied the thymus tissue. Thymic and blood repertoires appeared to display a bias in their usage of V and J genes. Unrelated people showed highly overlapping thymic repertoires, related research reported.

The source is a boy under three years old with a congenital heart defect. The gene calls are TRBV7-2 and TRBJ1-3, with D perhaps matching TRBD1 (6 bases). Sequencing was performed on thymocytes. Here the CDR3 reads CASSLGSGQSSGNTIYF. The CDR3, as DNA: TGTGCCAGCAGCTTGGGCTCCGGACAGTCGTCTGGAAACACCATATATTTT.